The TCR beta chain described here comes from a study of shared clonotypes between healthy human individuals. For the study at large: Every donor yielded three CD4 naive, three CD4 memory, two CD8 naive and one CD8 memory plate.

Notes on this clone: Within the sample, other DNA sequences also encode this same CDR3.

CDR1 and CDR2 (germline): MDHEN, SYDVKM. CDR3 length equals 12 residues. The germline V and J ends were trimmed by 3 bases and 7 bases, with 7 bases remaining between them. The data were produced by immunoSEQ multiplex PCR, yet TCRdb's version contains in-frame clones alone and is incomplete. The table has some 200,000 clones, over 60% seen once. Specimen: memory CD4+ T cells sorted from blood. As to subset: CD45RA-negative fraction. The V call is TRBV28, the J call TRBJ1-5; the D is unclear. The source of this sequence is a man between 25 and 39 years old in good health. The CDR3 loop reads CASSLLGQPQHF. The CDR3 coding sequence is TGTGCCAGCAGTTTGTTGGGGCAGCCCCAGCATTTT. The full variable domain, completed using reference TRBV28 and TRBJ1-5, is DVKVTQSSRYLVKRTGEKVFLECVQDMDHENMFWYRQDPGLGLRLIYFSYDVKMKEKGDIPEGYSVSREKKERFSLILESASTNQTSMYLCASSLLGQPQHFGDGTRLSIL.